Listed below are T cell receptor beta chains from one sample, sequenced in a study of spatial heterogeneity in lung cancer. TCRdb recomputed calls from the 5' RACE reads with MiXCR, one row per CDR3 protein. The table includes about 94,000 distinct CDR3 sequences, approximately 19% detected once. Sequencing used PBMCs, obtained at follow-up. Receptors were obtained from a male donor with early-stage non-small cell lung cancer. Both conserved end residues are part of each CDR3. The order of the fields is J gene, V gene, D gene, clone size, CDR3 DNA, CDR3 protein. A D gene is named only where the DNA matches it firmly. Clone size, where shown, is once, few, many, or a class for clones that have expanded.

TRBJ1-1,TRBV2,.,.,TGTGCCAGCAGATCAAACAGAAGAACTGAAGCTTTCTTT,CASRSNRRTEAFF
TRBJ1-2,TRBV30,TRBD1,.,TGTGCCTGGAGTTACAGGGGGCGTTATGGCTACACCTTC,CAWSYRGRYGYTF
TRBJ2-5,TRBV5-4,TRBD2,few,TGTGCCAGCAGTTCCAGGACTAGCGGGATACAAGAGACCCAGTACTTC,CASSSRTSGIQETQYF
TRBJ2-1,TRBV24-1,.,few,TGTGCCACCAGTGATCGTCCCGGAGGCGGCTACAATGAGCAGTTCTTC,CATSDRPGGGYNEQFF
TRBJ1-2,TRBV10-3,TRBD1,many,TGTGCCATTTCCCCCCGCCCAGGGGGGGACTATGGCTACACCTTC,CAISPRPGGDYGYTF
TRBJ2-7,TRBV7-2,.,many,TGTGCCAGCAGCTCCACCTTTAGCTCCTACGAGCAGTACTTC,CASSSTFSSYEQYF
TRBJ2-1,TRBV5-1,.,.,TGCGCCAGCAGCTTGGAGGCCAATAGGGATGAGCAGTTCTTC,CASSLEANRDEQFF
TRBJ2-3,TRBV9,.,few,TGTGCCAGCAGCGGGCAGTGGGCGGGCACAGATACGCAGTATTTT,CASSGQWAGTDTQYF
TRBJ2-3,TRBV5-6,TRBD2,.,TGTGCCAGCAGCTTGGGACTAGCGGGAGTACCAGATACGCAGTATTTT,CASSLGLAGVPDTQYF
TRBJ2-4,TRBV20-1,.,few,TGCAGTGCTAGAGATTTGGCACTAGCCAAAAACATTCAGTACTTC,CSARDLALAKNIQYF
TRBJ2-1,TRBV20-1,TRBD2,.,TGCAGTGCTGAAGGGACTAATACTTATGAGCAGTTCTTC,CSAEGTNTYEQFF
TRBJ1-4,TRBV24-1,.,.,TGTGCCACCAGTGATGGGAGGACGAGTAATGAAAAACTGTTTTTT,CATSDGRTSNEKLFF
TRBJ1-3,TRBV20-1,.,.,TGCAGTGCTGGATCCCTTACTGCGAGCTCTGGAAACACCATATATTTT,CSAGSLTASSGNTIYF
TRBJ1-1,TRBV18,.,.,TGTGCCAGCTCACCACGGAGGACTACAACGGCCACTGAAGCTTTCTTT,CASSPRRTTTATEAFF
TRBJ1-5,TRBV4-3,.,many,TGCGCCAGCAGCCAAGATTCGGGGGACGGTCAGCCCCAGCATTTT,CASSQDSGDGQPQHF
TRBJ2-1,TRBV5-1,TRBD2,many,TGCGCCAGTGGACTAGCGGCCTACAATGAGCAGTTCTTC,CASGLAAYNEQFF
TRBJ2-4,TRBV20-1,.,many,TGCAGTGTCGGGGATTCAGGGAAAGCCAAAAACATTCAGTACTTC,CSVGDSGKAKNIQYF
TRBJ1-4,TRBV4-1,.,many,TGCGCCAGCAGCCAAGGGGATGGGGGGCTGTTTTTT,CASSQGDGGLFF
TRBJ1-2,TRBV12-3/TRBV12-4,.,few,TGTGCCAGCAGTTTGGTACGGACTCATCCCTATGGCTACACCTTC,CASSLVRTHPYGYTF
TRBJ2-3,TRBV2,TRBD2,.,TGTGCCAGCGGTCCCAGCGGGGGAGCCACAGATACGCAGTATTTT,CASGPSGGATDTQYF
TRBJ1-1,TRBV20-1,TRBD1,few,TGCAGTGCTAGCCCCTGGACAGGGAACACTGAAGCTTTCTTT,CSASPWTGNTEAFF
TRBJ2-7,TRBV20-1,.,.,TGCAGTGCTTCCGGGACTCAGCCCTACGAGCAGTACTTC,CSASGTQPYEQYF
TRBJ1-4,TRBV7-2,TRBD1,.,TGTGCCAGCAGACGGGACAGGGGGGATGAAAAACTGTTTTTT,CASRRDRGDEKLFF
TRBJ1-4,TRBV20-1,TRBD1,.,TGCAGCAACCGGGGACAGGGGGCAGTTTCTGTTGAAAAACTGTTTTTT,CSNRGQGAVSVEKLFF
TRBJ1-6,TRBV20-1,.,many,TGCAGTGCTAGAGATCAGGCCAGGGGAGCTCGGTCACCCCTCCACTTT,CSARDQARGARSPLHF
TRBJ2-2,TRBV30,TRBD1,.,TGTGCCTGGAGTGTACAGTTCGTGACAGGGGTGACCGGGGAGCTGTTTTTT,CAWSVQFVTGVTGELFF
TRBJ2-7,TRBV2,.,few,TGTGCCAGCAGTGAAGTTTTAGGCAGGGCTCTCGAGCAGTACTTC,CASSEVLGRALEQYF
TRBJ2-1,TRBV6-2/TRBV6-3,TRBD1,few,TGTGCCAGCAGTTTCTCTGGACAGGGTGGTGAGCAGTTCTTC,CASSFSGQGGEQFF
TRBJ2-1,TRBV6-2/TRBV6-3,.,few,TGTGCCAGCAGACTTCGGGACTCGAAAAATGAGCAGTTCTTC,CASRLRDSKNEQFF
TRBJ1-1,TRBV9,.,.,TGTGCCAGCAGCGTAGGGGGCCGGGACACTGAAGCTTTCTTT,CASSVGGRDTEAFF
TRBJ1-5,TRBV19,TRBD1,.,TGTGCCAGTAGCCCGACAGGGACTAGCAATCAGCCCCAGCATTTT,CASSPTGTSNQPQHF
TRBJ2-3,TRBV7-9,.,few,TGTGCCAGCAGCTTCTCTATGGGGAGGTCAGATACGCAGTATTTT,CASSFSMGRSDTQYF
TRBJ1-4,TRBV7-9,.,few,TGTGCCAGCAGCCCCGGAGGGACTAATGAAAAACTGTTTTTT,CASSPGGTNEKLFF
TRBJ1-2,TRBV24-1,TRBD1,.,TGTGCCACCAGTGTCCAGGGGGTAGATGGCTACACCTTC,CATSVQGVDGYTF
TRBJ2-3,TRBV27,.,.,TGTGCCAGCAGTCCGGGTGATACCTTCGTGCCTACGCAGTATTTT,CASSPGDTFVPTQYF
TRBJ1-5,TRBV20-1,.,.,TGCAGTGCTAGAGACCGCAGGGGAAATTATCAGCCCCAGCATTTT,CSARDRRGNYQPQHF
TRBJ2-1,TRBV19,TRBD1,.,TGTGCCAGTAGTATGACAGGGGGCCCCTACAATGAGCAGTTCTTC,CASSMTGGPYNEQFF
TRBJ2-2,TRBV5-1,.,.,TGCGCCAGCAGCTTCGGGCAGCCTGGGGAGCTGTTTTTT,CASSFGQPGELFF
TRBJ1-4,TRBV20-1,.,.,TGCAGTGCTAGAGATGAAGGGGGAGGTGAAAAACTGTTTTTT,CSARDEGGGEKLFF
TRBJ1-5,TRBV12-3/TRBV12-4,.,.,TGTGCCAGCAGTTTGGGTAGTGCAAATCAGCCCCAGCATTTT,CASSLGSANQPQHF
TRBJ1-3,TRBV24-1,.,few,TGTGCCACCAGTGACCACCTCGGAAACACCATATATTTT,CATSDHLGNTIYF
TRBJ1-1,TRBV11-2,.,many,TGTGCCAGCAGCCTGGATGGGGGCGCGTACACTGAAGCTTTCTTT,CASSLDGGAYTEAFF
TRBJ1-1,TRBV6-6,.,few,TGTGCCAGCAGTTACTCCGCGGGGATGAACACTGAAGCTTTCTTT,CASSYSAGMNTEAFF
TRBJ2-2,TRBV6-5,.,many,TGTGCCAGCAGTTACGGGGCGTTCAGGGGAATCGGCGGGGAGCTGTTTTTT,CASSYGAFRGIGGELFF